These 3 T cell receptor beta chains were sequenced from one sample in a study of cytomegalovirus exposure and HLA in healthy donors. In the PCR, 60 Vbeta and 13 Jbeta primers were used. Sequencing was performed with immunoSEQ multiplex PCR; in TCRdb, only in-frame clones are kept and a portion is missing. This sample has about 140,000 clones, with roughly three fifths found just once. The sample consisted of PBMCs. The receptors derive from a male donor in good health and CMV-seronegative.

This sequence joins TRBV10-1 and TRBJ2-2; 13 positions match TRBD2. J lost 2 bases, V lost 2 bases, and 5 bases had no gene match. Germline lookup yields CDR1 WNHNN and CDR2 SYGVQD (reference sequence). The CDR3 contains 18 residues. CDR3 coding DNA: TGCGCCAGCAGTGAGGGGACTAGCGGGGCCCCCAACACCGGGGAGCTGTTTTTT. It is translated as CASSEGTSGAPNTGELFF.

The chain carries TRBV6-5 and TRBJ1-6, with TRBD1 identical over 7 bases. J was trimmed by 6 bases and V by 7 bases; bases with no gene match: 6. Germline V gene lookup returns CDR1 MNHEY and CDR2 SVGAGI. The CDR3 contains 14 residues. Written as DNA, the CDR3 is TGTGCCAGCATGTCTCGACAGGGTAATTCACCCCTCCACTTT. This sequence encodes CASMSRQGNSPLHF.

DNA of the CDR3: TGCGCCAGCGGCCCGGGACACGGCGTCGAACACACCATATATTTT. This sequence encodes CASGPGHGVEHTIYF. The V gene is TRBV5-1, the J gene TRBJ1-3, with TRBD1 as a possible D gene (6 bases). The CDR3 is 15 amino acids. V was cut by 7 bases and J by 8 bases, with 22 bases left in between. Germline V gives CDR1 SGHRS, CDR2 YFSETQ.